One TCR beta chain is described in this entry. In the authors' methods: Reference gene primer amplification in the assay estimated nucleated cell counts. Profiled with immunoSEQ multiplex PCR; TCRdb holds only in-frame clones, not every one. The V and J calls and clone size are taken from that table; D and trimming were inferred from the DNA. The sample has fewer than 60,000 clones; approximately 84% are singletons. The source of the sample is a study of blood T cell repertoires in COVID-19. Turning to the study itself: Sites across the United States, Italy and Spain contributed samples from acute and convalescent COVID-19. Sample material is recorded as cDNA or gDNA derived from T cells, B-cell-depleted T cells, or PBMCs.

The germline V gene has CDR1 ENHRY and CDR2 SYGVKD. There are 14 residues in the CDR3. Trimming pared 11 bases from V and 2 bases from J, leaving 18 bases between. The V and J genes are TRBV10-3 and TRBJ1-2; maybe TRBD1 (5 bases). The receptor was derived from a man between 60 and 75 years old with acute or convalescent COVID-19. The material sequenced was peripheral blood. CDR3 sequence (DNA): TGTGCCGCCAGCCTGCAGGGATTCAACTATGGCTACACCTTC. Its protein is CAASLQGFNYGYTF.